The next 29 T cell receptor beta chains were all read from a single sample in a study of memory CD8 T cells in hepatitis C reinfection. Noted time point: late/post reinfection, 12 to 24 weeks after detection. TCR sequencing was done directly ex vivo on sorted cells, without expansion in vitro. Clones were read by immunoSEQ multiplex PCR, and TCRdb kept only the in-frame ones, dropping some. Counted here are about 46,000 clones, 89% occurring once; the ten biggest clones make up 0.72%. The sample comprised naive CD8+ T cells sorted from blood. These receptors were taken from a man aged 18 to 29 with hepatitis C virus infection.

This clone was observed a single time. The CDR3 DNA is TGTGCCAGCAGCGTAGGCCAGGGGTCCGGTGCGACCCAGTACTTC. It translates to CASSVGQGSGATQYF. The chain is built from TRBV9 and TRBJ2-5, with TRBD1 as a possible D gene (6 bases). Germline V gives CDR1 SGDLS, CDR2 YYNGEE. Trimming stripped 0 bases from V and 7 bases from J, with 16 bases between. This CDR3 has 15 residues.

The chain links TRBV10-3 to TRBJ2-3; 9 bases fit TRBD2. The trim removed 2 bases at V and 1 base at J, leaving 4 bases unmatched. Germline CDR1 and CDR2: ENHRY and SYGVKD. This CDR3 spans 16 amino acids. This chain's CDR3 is CAISERRGGGTDTQYF. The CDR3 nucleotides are TGTGCCATCAGTGAGAGGCGGGGGGGCGGCACAGATACGCAGTATTTT.

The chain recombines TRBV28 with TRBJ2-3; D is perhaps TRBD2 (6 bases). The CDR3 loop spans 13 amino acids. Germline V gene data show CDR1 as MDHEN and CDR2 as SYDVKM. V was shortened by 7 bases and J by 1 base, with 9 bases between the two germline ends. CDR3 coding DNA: TGTGCCAGCAATTCGGGGGGCACAGATACGCAGTATTTT. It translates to CASNSGGTDTQYF.

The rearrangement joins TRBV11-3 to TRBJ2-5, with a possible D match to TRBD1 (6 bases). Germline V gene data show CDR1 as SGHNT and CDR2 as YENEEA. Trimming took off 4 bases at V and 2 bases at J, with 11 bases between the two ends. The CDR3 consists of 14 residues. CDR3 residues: CASSSRQEQETQYF. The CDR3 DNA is TGTGCCAGCAGCTCCCGACAGGAACAAGAGACCCAGTACTTC.

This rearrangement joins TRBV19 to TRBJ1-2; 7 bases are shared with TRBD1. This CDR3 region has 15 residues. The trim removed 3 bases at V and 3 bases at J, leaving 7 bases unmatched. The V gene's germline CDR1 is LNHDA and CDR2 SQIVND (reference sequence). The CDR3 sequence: CASSIWQGDHYGYTF. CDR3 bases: TGTGCCAGTAGTATTTGGCAGGGGGACCACTATGGCTACACCTTC.

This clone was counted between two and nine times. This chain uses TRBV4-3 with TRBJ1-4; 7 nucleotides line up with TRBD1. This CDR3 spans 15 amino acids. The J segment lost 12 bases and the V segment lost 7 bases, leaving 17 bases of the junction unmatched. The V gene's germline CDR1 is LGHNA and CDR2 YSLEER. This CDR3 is CASILTGQTSFQLFF. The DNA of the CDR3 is TGCGCCAGCATATTAACGGGACAGACCTCTTTTCAACTGTTTTTT.

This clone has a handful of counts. The DNA of the CDR3 is TGCGCCAGCAGCCAAGGACTCAACAATCAGCCCCAGCATTTT. Translated, it gives CASSQGLNNQPQHF. The chain couples TRBV4-1 to TRBJ1-5; no definite D call. The CDR3 consists of 14 residues. The V end lost 1 base, the J end lost 3 bases, and 7 bases lay between the germline ends. Germline CDR1 reads MGHRA; CDR2 reads YSYEKL.

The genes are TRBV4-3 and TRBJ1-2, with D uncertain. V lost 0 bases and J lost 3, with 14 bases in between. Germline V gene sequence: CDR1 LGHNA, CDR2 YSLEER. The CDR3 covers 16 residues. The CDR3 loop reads CASSQDRRGSYYGYTF. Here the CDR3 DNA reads TGCGCCAGCAGCCAAGATCGTCGCGGCAGCTACTATGGCTACACCTTC.

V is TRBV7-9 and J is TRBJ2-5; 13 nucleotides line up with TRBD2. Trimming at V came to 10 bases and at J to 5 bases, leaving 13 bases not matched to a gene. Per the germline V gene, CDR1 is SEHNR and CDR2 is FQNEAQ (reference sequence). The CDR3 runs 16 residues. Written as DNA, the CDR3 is TGTGCCACCCTACTAGCGGGAGGGCCAAGGCTGGAGACCCAGTACTTC. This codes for CATLLAGGPRLETQYF.

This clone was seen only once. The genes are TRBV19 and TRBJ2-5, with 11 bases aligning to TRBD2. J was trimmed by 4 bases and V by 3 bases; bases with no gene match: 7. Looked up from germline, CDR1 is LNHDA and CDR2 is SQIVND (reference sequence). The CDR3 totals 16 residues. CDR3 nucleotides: TGTGCCAGTAGTATTACTAGCGGGAGATATGGAGAGACCCAGTACTTC. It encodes CASSITSGRYGETQYF.

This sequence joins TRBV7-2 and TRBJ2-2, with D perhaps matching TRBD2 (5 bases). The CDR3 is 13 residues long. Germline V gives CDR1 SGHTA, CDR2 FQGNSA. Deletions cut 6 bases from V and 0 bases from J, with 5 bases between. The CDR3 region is CASRDSNTGELFF. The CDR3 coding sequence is TGTGCCAGCAGGGACTCGAACACCGGGGAGCTGTTTTTT.

CDR3 in DNA: TGTGCCAGCAGCTTGGCAGGGGGGCCCCAGTACTTC. It yields the protein CASSLAGGPQYF. The chain combines TRBV5-5 with TRBJ2-5, with D possibly matching TRBD1 (7 bases). Trimming took off 0 bases at V and 9 bases at J, with 9 bases between the two ends. The germline gives CDR1 SGHKS, CDR2 YYEKEE (reference sequence). This CDR3 is built from 12 residues. The full variable domain, in which reference TRBV5-5 and TRBJ2-5 provide the parts outside the CDR3, is DAGVTQSPTHLIKTRGQQVTLRCSPISGHKSVSWYQQVLGQGPQFIFQYYEKEERGRGNFPDRFSARQFPNYSSELNVNALLLGDSALYLCASSLAGGPQYFGPGTRLLVL.

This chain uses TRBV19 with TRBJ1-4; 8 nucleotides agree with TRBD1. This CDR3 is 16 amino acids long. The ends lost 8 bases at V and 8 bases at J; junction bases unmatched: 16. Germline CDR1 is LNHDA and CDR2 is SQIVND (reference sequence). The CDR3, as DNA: TGTGCCAGTCGTCCCGGGACAGGACCCCTTGGAGAAAAACTGTTTTTT. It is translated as CASRPGTGPLGEKLFF.

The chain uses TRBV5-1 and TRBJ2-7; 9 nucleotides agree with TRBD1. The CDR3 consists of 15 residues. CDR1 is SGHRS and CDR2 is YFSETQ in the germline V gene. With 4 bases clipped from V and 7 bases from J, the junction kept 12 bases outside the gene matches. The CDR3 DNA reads TGCGCCAGCAGCGATTGGACAGGGGTAAAGCGGGAGCAGTACTTC. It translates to CASSDWTGVKREQYF. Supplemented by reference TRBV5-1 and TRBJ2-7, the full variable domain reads KAGVTQTPRYLIKTRGQQVTLSCSPISGHRSVSWYQQTPGQGLQFLFEYFSETQRNKGNFPGRFSGRQFSNSRSEMNVSTLELGDSALYLCASSDWTGVKREQYFGPGTRLTVT.

CDR3 nucleotides: TGCGCCAGCAGCTTGGCCCAGGGTCCCGCCGGGGATACGCAGTATTTT. It yields the protein CASSLAQGPAGDTQYF. This chain joins TRBV5-1 and TRBJ2-3; D possibly corresponds to TRBD1 (5 bases). This CDR3 spans 16 amino acids. Germline assignment: CDR1 SGHRS and CDR2 YFSETQ. V lost 0 bases to trimming and J lost 6 bases, with 17 bases between them.

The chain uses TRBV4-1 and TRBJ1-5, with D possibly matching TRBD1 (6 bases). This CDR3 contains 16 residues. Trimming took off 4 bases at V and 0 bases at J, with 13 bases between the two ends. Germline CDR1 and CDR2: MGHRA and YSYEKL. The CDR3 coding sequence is TGCGCCAGCAGCCCGATGGGACACAATAGCAATCAGCCCCAGCATTTT. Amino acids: CASSPMGHNSNQPQHF.

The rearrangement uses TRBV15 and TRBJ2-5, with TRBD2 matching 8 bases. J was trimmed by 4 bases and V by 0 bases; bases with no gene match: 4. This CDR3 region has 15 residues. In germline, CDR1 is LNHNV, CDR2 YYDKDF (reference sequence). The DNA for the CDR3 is TGTGCCACCAGCAGAGAGGCGGGGGGCGGAGAGACCCAGTACTTC. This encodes CATSREAGGGETQYF.

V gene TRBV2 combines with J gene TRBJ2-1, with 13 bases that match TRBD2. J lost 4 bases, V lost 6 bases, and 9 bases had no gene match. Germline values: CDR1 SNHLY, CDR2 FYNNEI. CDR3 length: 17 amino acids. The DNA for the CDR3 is TGTGCCAGCAGGTGGACTAGCGGGGGCCCCCTATACAATGAGCAGTTCTTC. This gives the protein CASRWTSGGPLYNEQFF. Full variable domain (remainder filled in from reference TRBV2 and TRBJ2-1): EPEVTQTPSHQVTQMGQEVILRCVPISNHLYFYWYRQILGQKVEFLVSFYNNEISEKSEIFDDQFSVERPDGSNFTLKIRSTKLEDSAMYFCASRWTSGGPLYNEQFFGPGTRLTVL.

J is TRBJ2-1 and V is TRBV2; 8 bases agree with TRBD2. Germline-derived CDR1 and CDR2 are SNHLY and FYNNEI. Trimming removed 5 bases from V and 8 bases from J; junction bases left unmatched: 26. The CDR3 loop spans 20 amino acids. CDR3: CASSPPANTVIAGRGDEQFF. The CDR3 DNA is TGTGCCAGCAGTCCCCCTGCTAACACGGTAATAGCGGGAAGGGGGGATGAGCAGTTCTTC.

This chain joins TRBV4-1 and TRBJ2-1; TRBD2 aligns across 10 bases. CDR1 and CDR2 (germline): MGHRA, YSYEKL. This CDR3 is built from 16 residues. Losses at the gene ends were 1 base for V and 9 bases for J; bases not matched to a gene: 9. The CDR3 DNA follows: TGCGCCAGCAGCCAAGGGTTAGCGGGAGGTTGGAGTGAGCAGTTCTTC. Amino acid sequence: CASSQGLAGGWSEQFF.

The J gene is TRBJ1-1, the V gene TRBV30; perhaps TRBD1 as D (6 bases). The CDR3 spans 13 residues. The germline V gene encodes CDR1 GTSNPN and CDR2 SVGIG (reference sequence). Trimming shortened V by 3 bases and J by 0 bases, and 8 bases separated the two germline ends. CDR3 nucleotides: TGTGCCTGGAGCAGGGACATGAACACTGAAGCTTTCTTT. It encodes CAWSRDMNTEAFF.

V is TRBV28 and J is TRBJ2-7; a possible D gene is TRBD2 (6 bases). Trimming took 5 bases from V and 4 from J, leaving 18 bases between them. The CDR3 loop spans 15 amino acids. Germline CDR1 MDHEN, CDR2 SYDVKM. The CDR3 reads CASSPPGLGPYEQYF. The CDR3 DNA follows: TGTGCCAGCAGTCCGCCGGGACTTGGACCTTACGAGCAGTACTTC.

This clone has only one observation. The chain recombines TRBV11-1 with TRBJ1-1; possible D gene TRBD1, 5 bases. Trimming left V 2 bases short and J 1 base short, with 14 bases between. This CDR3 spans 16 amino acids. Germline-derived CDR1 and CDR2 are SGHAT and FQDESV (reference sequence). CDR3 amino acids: CASSLSFGHENTEAFF. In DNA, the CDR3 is TGTGCCAGCAGCTTATCTTTTGGACACGAGAACACTGAAGCTTTCTTT.

The CDR3 protein is CASSPGVGANVLTF. Here the CDR3 DNA reads TGTGCCAGCAGCCCGGGGGTGGGGGCCAACGTCCTGACTTTC. The V and J genes are TRBV27 and TRBJ2-6, with a possible D match to TRBD2 (6 bases). Germline V gene lookup returns CDR1 MNHEY and CDR2 SMNVEV (reference sequence). CDR3 length: 14 residues. The germline V and J ends were trimmed by 6 bases and 4 bases, with 10 bases remaining between them.

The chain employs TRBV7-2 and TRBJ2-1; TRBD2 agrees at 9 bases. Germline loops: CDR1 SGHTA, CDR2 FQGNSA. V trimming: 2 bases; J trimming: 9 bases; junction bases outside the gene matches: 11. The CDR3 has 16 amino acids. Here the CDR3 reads CASSLYPAGGPGEQFF. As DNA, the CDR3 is TGTGCCAGCAGCTTATACCCAGCGGGGGGACCCGGTGAGCAGTTCTTC. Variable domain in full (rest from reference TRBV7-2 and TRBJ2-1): GAGVSQSPSNKVTEKGKDVELRCDPISGHTALYWYRQSLGQGLEFLIYFQGNSAPDKSGLPSDRFSAERTGGSVSTLTIQRTQQEDSAVYLCASSLYPAGGPGEQFFGPGTRLTVL.

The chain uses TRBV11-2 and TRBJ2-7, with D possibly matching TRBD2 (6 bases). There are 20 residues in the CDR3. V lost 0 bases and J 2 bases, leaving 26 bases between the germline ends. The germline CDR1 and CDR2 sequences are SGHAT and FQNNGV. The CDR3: CASSLEFGGYNIRQTYEQYF. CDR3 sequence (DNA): TGTGCCAGCAGCTTAGAGTTCGGAGGGTATAATATACGCCAAACCTACGAGCAGTACTTC. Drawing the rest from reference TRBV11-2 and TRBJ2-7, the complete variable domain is EAGVAQSPRYKIIEKRQSVAFWCNPISGHATLYWYQQILGQGPKLLIQFQNNGVVDDSQLPKDRFSAERLKGVDSTLKIQPAKLEDSAVYLCASSLEFGGYNIRQTYEQYFGPGTRLTVT.

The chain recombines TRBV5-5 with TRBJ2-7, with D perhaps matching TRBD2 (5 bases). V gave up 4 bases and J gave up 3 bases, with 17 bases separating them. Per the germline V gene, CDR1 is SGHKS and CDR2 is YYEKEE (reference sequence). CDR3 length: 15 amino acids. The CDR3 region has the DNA TGTGCCAGCAGCCTCTCCTACGGAGGTAGCTACGAGCAGTACTTC. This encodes CASSLSYGGSYEQYF.

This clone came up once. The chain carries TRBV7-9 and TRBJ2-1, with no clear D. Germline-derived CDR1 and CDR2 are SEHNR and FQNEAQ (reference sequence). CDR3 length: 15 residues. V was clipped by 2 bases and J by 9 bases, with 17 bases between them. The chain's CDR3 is CASSLLGPTQGEQFF. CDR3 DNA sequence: TGTGCCAGCAGCTTATTGGGTCCGACACAAGGTGAGCAGTTCTTC.

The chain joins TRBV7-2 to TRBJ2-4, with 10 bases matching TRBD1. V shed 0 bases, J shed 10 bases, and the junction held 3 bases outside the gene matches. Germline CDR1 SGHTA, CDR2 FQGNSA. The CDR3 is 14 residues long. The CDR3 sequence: CASSLAGTGEIQYF. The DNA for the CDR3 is TGTGCCAGCAGCTTAGCTGGGACAGGGGAAATTCAGTACTTC.